This paragraph reports one TCR beta chain. No antigen is known for it. The beta constant-region primer was an equimolar mix of two oligonucleotides covering TRBC1 and TRBC2. Ligated cDNA was amplified by four rounds of PCR with nested alpha and beta constant-region primers and SP2. TCRdb re-called the UMI-ligation and nested PCR reads through MiXCR, storing one row per CDR3 protein. The sample comprises roughly 150,000 distinct CDR3 sequences, under 25% of which are singletons, and 0.095% to 0.12% rests with the top ten. This sample was taken from a study of naive and memory T cell subsets. Study outcomes and limitations: Naive repertoires, especially CD8, held a few larger clonotypes, possibly memory cells re-expressing CD45RA.

Separate alpha and beta amplification began at the second PCR step. Sequential positive selection took CD4 T cells first, then CD8 T cells. Four subsets defined by CD45RA and CD27 were sorted after CD3, CD4, CD8 and live/dead staining. Trimming at V came to 6 bases and at J to 0 bases, leaving 3 bases not matched to a gene. CDR1 is SNHLY, CDR2 FYNNEI, per germline. CDR3 length equals 15 residues. The chain is built from TRBV2 and TRBJ2-4; 9 positions match TRBD1. Sequencing was performed on naive CD4+ T cells from blood. This sequence was found in a human donor in good health. CDR3 in DNA: TGTGCCAGCAGCCGACAGGGGGTAGCCAAAAACATTCAGTACTTC. Translation: CASSRQGVAKNIQYF.